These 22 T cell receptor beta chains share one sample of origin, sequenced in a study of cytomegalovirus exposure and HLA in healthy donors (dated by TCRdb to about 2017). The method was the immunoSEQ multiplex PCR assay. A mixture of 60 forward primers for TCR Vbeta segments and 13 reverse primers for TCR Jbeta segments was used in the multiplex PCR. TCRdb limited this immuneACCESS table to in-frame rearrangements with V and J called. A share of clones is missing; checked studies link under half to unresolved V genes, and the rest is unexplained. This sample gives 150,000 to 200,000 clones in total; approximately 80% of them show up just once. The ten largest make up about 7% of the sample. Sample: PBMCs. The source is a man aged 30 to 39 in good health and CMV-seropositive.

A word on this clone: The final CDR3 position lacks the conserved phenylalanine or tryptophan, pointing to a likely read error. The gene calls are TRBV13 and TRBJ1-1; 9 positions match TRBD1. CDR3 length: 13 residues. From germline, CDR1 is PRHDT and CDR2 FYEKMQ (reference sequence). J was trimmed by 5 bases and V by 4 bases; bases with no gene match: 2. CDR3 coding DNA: TGTGCCAGCAGCTCACAGGGGGCGACTGAAGCTTTCCTT. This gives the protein CASSSQGATEAFL.

The chain's CDR3 is CASSLGTADEQYF. DNA of the CDR3: TGTGCCAGCAGCTTAGGTACAGCCGACGAGCAGTACTTC. The V gene is TRBV7-8, the J gene TRBJ2-7, with D unresolved. Germline-derived CDR1 and CDR2 are SGHVS and FQNEAQ. V was pared by 1 base and J by 5 bases, with 9 bases between. CDR3 length: 13 residues. The variable domain in full, completed from reference TRBV7-8 and TRBJ2-7, reads GAGVSQSPRYKVAKRGQDVALRCDPISGHVSLFWYQQALGQGPEFLTYFQNEAQLDKSGLPSDRFFAERPEGSVSTLKIQRTQQEDSAVYLCASSLGTADEQYFGPGTRLTVT.

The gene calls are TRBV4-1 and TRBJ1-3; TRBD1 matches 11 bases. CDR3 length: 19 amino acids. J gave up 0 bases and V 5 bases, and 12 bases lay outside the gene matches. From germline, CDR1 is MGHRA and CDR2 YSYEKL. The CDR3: CASSYGTGGIDTSGNTIYF. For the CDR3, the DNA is TGCGCCAGCAGCTACGGGACAGGGGGTATTGACACCTCTGGAAACACCATATATTTT.

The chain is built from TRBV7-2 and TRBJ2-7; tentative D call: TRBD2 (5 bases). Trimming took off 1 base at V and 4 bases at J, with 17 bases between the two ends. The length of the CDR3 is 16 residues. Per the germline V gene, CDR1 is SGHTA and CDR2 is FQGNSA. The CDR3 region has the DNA TGTGCCAGCAGCTTAGTGGGAAGCGGCTTAACTTACGAGCAGTACTTC. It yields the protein CASSLVGSGLTYEQYF.

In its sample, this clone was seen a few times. CDR3 coding DNA: TGTGCCAGCAGTTCCTTCAGGGGCGCTTTTATCGGCTACACCTTC. Its protein is CASSSFRGAFIGYTF. The chain has TRBV5-4 and TRBJ1-2; TRBD1 might be the D (6 bases). The CDR3 is 15 amino acids. V dropped 5 bases and J dropped 8 bases, with 22 bases sitting between them. Germline CDR1 SGHNT, CDR2 YYREEE (reference sequence).

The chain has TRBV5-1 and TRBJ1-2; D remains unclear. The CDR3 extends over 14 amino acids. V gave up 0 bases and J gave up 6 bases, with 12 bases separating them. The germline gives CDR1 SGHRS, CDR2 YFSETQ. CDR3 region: CASSLAAGYDGYTF. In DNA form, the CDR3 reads TGCGCCAGCAGCTTGGCCGCAGGATACGATGGCTACACCTTC.

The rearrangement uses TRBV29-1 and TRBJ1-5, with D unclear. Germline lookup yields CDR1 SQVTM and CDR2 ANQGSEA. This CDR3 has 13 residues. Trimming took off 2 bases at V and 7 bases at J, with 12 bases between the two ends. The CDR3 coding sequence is TGCAGCGTTGAATTAAGGGAGGGACAGCCCCAGCATTTT. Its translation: CSVELREGQPQHF.

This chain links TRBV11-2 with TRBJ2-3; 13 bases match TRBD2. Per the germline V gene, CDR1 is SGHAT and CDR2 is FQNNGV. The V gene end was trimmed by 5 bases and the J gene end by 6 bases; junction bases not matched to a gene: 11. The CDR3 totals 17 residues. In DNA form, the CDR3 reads TGTGCCAGCAGCCCGAGGACTAGCGGGGGACCCATCGATACGCAGTATTTT. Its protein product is CASSPRTSGGPIDTQYF.

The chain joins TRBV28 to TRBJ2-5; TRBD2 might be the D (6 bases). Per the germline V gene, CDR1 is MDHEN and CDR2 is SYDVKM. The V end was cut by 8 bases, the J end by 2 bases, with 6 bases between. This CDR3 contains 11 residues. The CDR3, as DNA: TGTGCCAGCCGGGGGCAAGAGACCCAGTACTTC. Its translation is CASRGQETQYF.

CDR3 amino acids: CASSERGTSYEQYF. The CDR3 DNA is TGTGCCAGCAGTGAAAGGGGGACCTCCTACGAGCAGTACTTC. This chain uses TRBV6-1 with TRBJ2-7, with D maybe TRBD1 (6 bases). Per the germline V gene, CDR1 is MNHNS and CDR2 is SASEGT. The CDR3 consists of 14 residues. The ends were cut back, 2 bases at V and 0 bases at J, with 8 bases in the middle.

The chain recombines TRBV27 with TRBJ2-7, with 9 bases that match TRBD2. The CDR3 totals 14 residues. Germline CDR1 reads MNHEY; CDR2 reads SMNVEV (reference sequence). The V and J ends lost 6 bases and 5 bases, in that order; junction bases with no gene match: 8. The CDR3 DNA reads TGTGCCAGCAGGCCGGGACTAGCATTCCACGAGCAGTACTTC. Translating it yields CASRPGLAFHEQYF.

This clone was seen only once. CDR3 bases: TGTGCCAGCAGCGTAGGAGTACAACTAACCGGGGAGCTGTTTTTT. Its translation is CASSVGVQLTGELFF. The rearrangement links TRBV9 to TRBJ2-2; the D is unclear. In germline, CDR1 is SGDLS, CDR2 YYNGEE. V lost 0 bases and J lost 5, with 11 bases in between. The CDR3 contains 15 residues.

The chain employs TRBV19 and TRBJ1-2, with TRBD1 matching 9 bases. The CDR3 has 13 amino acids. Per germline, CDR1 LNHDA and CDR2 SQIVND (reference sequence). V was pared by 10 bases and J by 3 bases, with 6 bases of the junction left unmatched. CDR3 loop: CAIRDRADYGYTF. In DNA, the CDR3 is TGTGCCATCAGGGACAGGGCCGACTATGGCTACACCTTC.

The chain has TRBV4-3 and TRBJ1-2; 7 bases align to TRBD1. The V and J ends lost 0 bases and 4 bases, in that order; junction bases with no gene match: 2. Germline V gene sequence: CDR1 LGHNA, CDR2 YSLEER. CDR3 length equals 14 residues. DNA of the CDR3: TGCGCCAGCAGCCAAGATCAGGGGGGCTATGGCTACACCTTC. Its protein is CASSQDQGGYGYTF.

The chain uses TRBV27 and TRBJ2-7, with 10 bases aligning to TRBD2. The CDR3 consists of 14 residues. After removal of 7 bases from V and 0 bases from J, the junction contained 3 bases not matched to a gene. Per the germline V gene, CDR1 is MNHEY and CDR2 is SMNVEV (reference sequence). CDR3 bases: TGTGCCAGCAATCCTAGCGGGAGCTCCTACGAGCAGTACTTC. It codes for CASNPSGSSYEQYF.

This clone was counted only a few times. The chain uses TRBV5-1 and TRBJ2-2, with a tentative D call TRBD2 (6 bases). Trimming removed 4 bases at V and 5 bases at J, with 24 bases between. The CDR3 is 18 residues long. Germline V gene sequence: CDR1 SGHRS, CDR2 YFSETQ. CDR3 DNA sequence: TGCGCCAGCAGCGCGGCCGGGACTTCCTTTTCTTCAACCGGGGAGCTGTTTTTT. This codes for CASSAAGTSFSSTGELFF.

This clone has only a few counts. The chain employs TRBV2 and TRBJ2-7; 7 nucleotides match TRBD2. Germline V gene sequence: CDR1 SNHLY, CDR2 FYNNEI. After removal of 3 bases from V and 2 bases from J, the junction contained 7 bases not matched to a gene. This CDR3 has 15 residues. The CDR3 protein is CASSEGLAETYEQYF. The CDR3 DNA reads TGTGCCAGCAGTGAGGGGCTAGCGGAAACCTACGAGCAGTACTTC.

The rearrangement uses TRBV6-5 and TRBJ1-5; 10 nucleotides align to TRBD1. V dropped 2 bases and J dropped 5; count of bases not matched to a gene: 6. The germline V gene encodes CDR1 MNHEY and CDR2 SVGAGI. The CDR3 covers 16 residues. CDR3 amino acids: CASSYATGQGYQPQHF. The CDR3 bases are TGTGCCAGCAGTTACGCCACGGGACAGGGGTATCAGCCCCAGCATTTT.

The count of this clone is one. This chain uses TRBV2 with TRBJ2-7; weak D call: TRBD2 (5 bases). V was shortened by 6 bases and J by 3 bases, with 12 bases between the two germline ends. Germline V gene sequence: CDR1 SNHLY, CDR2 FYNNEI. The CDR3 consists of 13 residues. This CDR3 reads CASSASRDYEQYF. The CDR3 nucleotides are TGTGCCAGCAGCGCCAGCCGGGACTACGAGCAGTACTTC.

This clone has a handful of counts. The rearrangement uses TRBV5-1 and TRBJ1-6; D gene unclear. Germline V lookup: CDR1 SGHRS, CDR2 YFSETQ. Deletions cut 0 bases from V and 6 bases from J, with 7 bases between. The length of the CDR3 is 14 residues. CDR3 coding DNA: TGCGCCAGCAGCTTGGTATCGGGTAATTCACCCCTCCACTTT. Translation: CASSLVSGNSPLHF.

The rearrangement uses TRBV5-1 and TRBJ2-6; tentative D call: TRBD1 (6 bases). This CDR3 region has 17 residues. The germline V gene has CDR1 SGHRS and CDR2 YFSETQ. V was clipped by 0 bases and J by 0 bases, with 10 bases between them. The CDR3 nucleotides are TGCGCCAGCAGCTTGGTTACAGGGAGCTCTGGGGCCAACGTCCTGACTTTC. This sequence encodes CASSLVTGSSGANVLTF. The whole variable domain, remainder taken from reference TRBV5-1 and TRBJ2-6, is KAGVTQTPRYLIKTRGQQVTLSCSPISGHRSVSWYQQTPGQGLQFLFEYFSETQRNKGNFPGRFSGRQFSNSRSEMNVSTLELGDSALYLCASSLVTGSSGANVLTFGAGSRLTVL.

CDR3 DNA sequence: TGTGCCAGCTCACCAACCGTTAGGGGTGGCAATGAGCAGTTCTTC. Translated, it gives CASSPTVRGGNEQFF. The V call is TRBV18, the J call TRBJ2-1; D might be TRBD1 (5 bases). V lost 2 bases and J 6 bases, leaving 14 bases between the germline ends. CDR3 length: 15 amino acids. CDR1 is KGHSH, CDR2 LQKENI, per germline.